Listed below are T cell receptor beta chains from one sample, sequenced in a study of T-cell memory formation after mild COVID-19. TCRdb redid the calling of the 5' RACE reads with MiXCR, one entry per CDR3 protein. Altogether a few hundred thousand distinct CDR3 sequences are present, roughly 15% being singletons, with the ten largest covering 22%. Sequenced material: PBMCs or a T cell subset sorted from them (not recorded which). The receptors were sampled from a man between 18 and 35 years old who had mild COVID-19 (a few samples of this study predate the infection). Cell type and time point are not known. The CDR3 runs from the conserved cysteine through the conserved F or W. Fields, in order: clone size, V gene, D gene, J gene, CDR3 DNA, CDR3 protein. D genes are given only for firm matches. Clone size is given for some rows only: seen once, a few or many times, or a class if the clone is expanded.

>few|TRBV6-5|-|TRBJ1-6
TGTGCCAGCAGTTACAATGCAGAAAATTCACCCCTCCACTTT
CASSYNAENSPLHF
>-|TRBV20-1|-|TRBJ1-2
TGCAGTCAAGAGCGGAGCTACACCTTC
CSQERSYTF
>few|TRBV7-9|-|TRBJ1-3
TGTGCCAGCAGTCCTAACAGGGTTGGAAACACCATATATTTT
CASSPNRVGNTIYF
>-|TRBV28|-|TRBJ1-5
TGTGCCAGCAGTCCAAGCTCACGGGAGCCCCAGCATTTT
CASSPSSREPQHF
>-|TRBV12-5|TRBD1|TRBJ2-3
TGTGCTAGTGGTTTGGTCAAGTTCGGACAGGGAACAGATACGCAGTATTTT
CASGLVKFGQGTDTQYF
>many|TRBV7-9|-|TRBJ2-2
TGTGCCAGCAGAACCGGGCTGTTCGGCAGACCGAACACCGGGGAGCTGTTTTTT
CASRTGLFGRPNTGELFF
>-|TRBV30|-|TRBJ1-2
TGTGCCTGGAGCAGACAGGTCAACGGCTACACCTTC
CAWSRQVNGYTF
>-|TRBV7-8|TRBD1|TRBJ1-2
TGTGCCAGCAGCTCGCGGGACAGCAAGACCTATGGCTACACCTTC
CASSSRDSKTYGYTF
>-|TRBV1|-|TRBJ1-2
TGCACCAGCAGCCAAGATAGCGAGCCGACCTATGGCTACACCTTC
CTSSQDSEPTYGYTF
>many|TRBV6-5|-|TRBJ1-1
TGTGCCAGCAGTTACAGTCCGGGGTGGGTGGCTTTCTTT
CASSYSPGWVAFF
>few|TRBV20-1|-|TRBJ2-3
TGCAGTGCTAGAGCCCAGACTAGCACAGATACGCAGTATTTT
CSARAQTSTDTQYF
>-|TRBV6-2/TRBV6-3|TRBD1|TRBJ1-2
TGTGCCAGCACCCGGACAGGGGGCGCGAGGGGCTACACCTTC
CASTRTGGARGYTF
>-|TRBV7-9|TRBD2|TRBJ2-1
TGTGCCAGCAGCCCACCCCAAGCTAGCGGTTCCTACAATGAGCAGTTCTTC
CASSPPQASGSYNEQFF
>-|TRBV12-3/TRBV12-4|-|TRBJ1-1
TGTGCCAGCAGTCCCGAGGTGGGGGAAAACACTGAAGCTTTCTTT
CASSPEVGENTEAFF
>-|TRBV18|-|TRBJ2-1
TGTGCCAGCTCACGGAGGGTCGATGAGCAGTTCTTC
CASSRRVDEQFF
>many|TRBV9|TRBD2|TRBJ2-1
TGCGCCAGCAGCCCGGGGGGACCCTACAATGAGCAGTTCTTC
CASSPGGPYNEQFF
>many|TRBV3-1|TRBD2|TRBJ2-5
TGTGCCAGCAGCCCCAGCCTAGCGGGGCTCCAAGAGACCCAGTACTTC
CASSPSLAGLQETQYF
>-|TRBV12-5|-|TRBJ1-2
TGTGCTAGTGGTTTGGAGTCGCCCTATGGGGGCTACACCTTC
CASGLESPYGGYTF
>few|TRBV10-3|TRBD1|TRBJ1-1
TGTGCCATCAGTCCAGGGACAGGGACGAACACTGAAGCTTTCTTT
CAISPGTGTNTEAFF
>-|TRBV29-1|-|TRBJ2-2
TGCAGCGCCACCAGTGCCGGGGAGCTGTTTTTT
CSATSAGELFF
>few|TRBV7-6|TRBD2|TRBJ2-3
TGTGCCAGCAGCTTATGGGCGGGGGTCTCCACAGATACGCAGTATTTT
CASSLWAGVSTDTQYF
>once|TRBV29-1|-|TRBJ2-2
TGCAGCGTTGAAATGAGAGCGGAGCTGTTTTTT
CSVEMRAELFF
>few|TRBV6-2/TRBV6-3|TRBD1|TRBJ1-2
TGTGCCAGCAGTTTCTCGGGACAGAGCTATGGCTACACCTTC
CASSFSGQSYGYTF
>-|TRBV2|-|TRBJ2-5
TGTGCCAGCAGGGAGTCCGAGGGGGGGCTCCAAGAGACCCAGTACTTC
CASRESEGGLQETQYF
>few|TRBV4-3|-|TRBJ2-1
TGCGCCAGCAGCCTTGGGACTCAATTTGGGAATGAGCAGTTCTTC
CASSLGTQFGNEQFF
>-|TRBV4-1|-|TRBJ2-1
TGCGCCAGCAGCCTCGGAGGAACTGAGCAGTTCTTC
CASSLGGTEQFF
>-|TRBV12-3/TRBV12-4|-|TRBJ1-2
TGTGCCAGCAGGGTCTCCCCTGGGGGGGGCTACACCTTC
CASRVSPGGGYTF
>-|TRBV4-1|-|TRBJ2-3
TGCGCCAGCAGCCAAGATCTGGGGGCAGATACGCAGTATTTT
CASSQDLGADTQYF
>few|TRBV5-1|TRBD2|TRBJ2-7
TGCGCCAGCAGCTTGGGGCCCCCAGCGGGGGAGCAGTACTTC
CASSLGPPAGEQYF
>few|TRBV12-3/TRBV12-4|TRBD2|TRBJ2-5
TGTGCCAGCAGTCGTCGGACTAGCGGGGGTCCCGGGTCCCAGTACTTC
CASSRRTSGGPGSQYF
>few|TRBV14|-|TRBJ1-1
TGTGCCAGCATCCCTAACACTGAAGCTTTCTTT
CASIPNTEAFF
>few|TRBV6-6|TRBD1|TRBJ2-7
TGTGCCAGTTGGGACAGCCCCTACGAGCAGTACTTC
CASWDSPYEQYF
>-|TRBV7-3|-|TRBJ1-1
TGTGCCAGCAGCCCCCTGGGGGGGCGGACTGAAGCTTTCTTT
CASSPLGGRTEAFF
>many|TRBV7-2|TRBD2|TRBJ2-5
TGTGCCAGCAGCTTTAGCGGGGGGGAGACCCAGTACTTC
CASSFSGGETQYF
>-|TRBV4-3|TRBD1|TRBJ1-5
TGCGCCAGCAGCCAGACAGACAGGGTCGGTCAGCCCCAGCATTTT
CASSQTDRVGQPQHF
>-|TRBV20-1|TRBD1|TRBJ2-3
TGCAGTGCTAGGGGGGACAGGGAAGGGTCTCAGTATTTT
CSARGDREGSQYF
>-|TRBV4-1|-|TRBJ1-1
TGCGCCAGCAGCCAAAGGGGGACGACCACTGAAGCTTTCTTT
CASSQRGTTTEAFF
>-|TRBV7-9|TRBD1|TRBJ1-2
TGTGCCAGCAGCTTAGAGCCAGCGAGGGACAGTGGCTACACCTTC
CASSLEPARDSGYTF
>-|TRBV20-1|-|TRBJ2-1
TGCAGTGCGGGGGGAGTAGGGGATGAGCAGTTCTTC
CSAGGVGDEQFF
>few|TRBV6-2/TRBV6-3|-|TRBJ2-5
TGTGCCAGCCGGTACAGGGAGACCCAGTACTTC
CASRYRETQYF
>-|TRBV5-1|-|TRBJ1-2
TGCGCCAGCAGCTTGGATGCGGGTGGCTACACCTTC
CASSLDAGGYTF
>-|TRBV20-1|TRBD1|TRBJ1-2
TGCAGTGCTAGAGGGGAAACAGGGGCACAATTC
CSARGETGAQF
>-|TRBV20-1|-|TRBJ2-5
TGCAGTGCTAGACTCCGGGAGACCCAGTACTTC
CSARLRETQYF
>-|TRBV7-2|TRBD1|TRBJ1-5
TGTGCCAGCAGCTTCCGGGACAGGGGGGGAAATCAGCCCCAGCATTTT
CASSFRDRGGNQPQHF
>-|TRBV7-3|-|TRBJ2-2
TGTGCCAGCAGCTTAGAGGGGAGCTGGGAGCTGTTTTTT
CASSLEGSWELFF
>-|TRBV4-2|-|TRBJ2-1
TGTGCCAGCAGCCTTAGGGCATCCTACAATGAGCAGTTCTTC
CASSLRASYNEQFF
>-|TRBV7-8|-|TRBJ2-7
TGTGCCAGCAGCCACCACGGGACTGAGCCCTACGAGCAGTACTTC
CASSHHGTEPYEQYF
>few|TRBV5-8|-|TRBJ1-2
TGTGCCAGCAGCTTTTCAGGGCACTATGGCTACACCTTC
CASSFSGHYGYTF
>many|TRBV6-5|TRBD2|TRBJ2-1
TGTGCCAGCACTCTATCCCCCGGGGGGACTAGTATCAATGAGCAGTTCTTC
CASTLSPGGTSINEQFF
>few|TRBV7-9|-|TRBJ1-2
TGTGCCAGCAGCTTAACCGGCGATGTCTATGGCTACACCTTC
CASSLTGDVYGYTF
>few|TRBV15|TRBD1|TRBJ1-4
TGTGCCACCAGCCTCTCGACAGGGATAGCAACTAATGAAAAACTGTTTTTT
CATSLSTGIATNEKLFF
>many|TRBV29-1|-|TRBJ2-7
TGCAGCGTTGGGGATACATCCTACGAGCAGTACTTC
CSVGDTSYEQYF
>-|TRBV6-2/TRBV6-3|TRBD2|TRBJ2-5
TGTGCCAGCAGGAACCTAGCGGGGGGCTCCCCCCACTTC
CASRNLAGGSPHF